Listed below are T cell receptor beta chains from one sample, sequenced in a study of cytomegalovirus exposure and HLA in healthy donors. Method: immunoSEQ multiplex PCR; TCRdb's copy keeps in-frame clones and lacks some. In the table there are hundreds of thousands of clones, around 76% of which are singletons. The sequenced sample consisted of PBMCs. The receptors originated from a man aged 18 to 30 in good health and CMV-seronegative. Both conserved end residues are trimmed from each CDR3. The order of the fields is D gene, V gene, J gene, CDR3 protein. D genes are given only for firm matches.

TRBD2,TRBV9,TRBJ2-1,ASSGSGTSGYNEQF
TRBD1,TRBV9,TRBJ2-2,ASSKGQVSGTGELF
TRBD1,TRBV27,TRBJ2-5,ASSLSRARGETQY
TRBD2,TRBV7-2,TRBJ2-3,ASSPRAGATDTQY
TRBD1,TRBV6-1,TRBJ2-5,ASRGTGGWTQY
NA,TRBV18,TRBJ1-5,ASSTGSAGGGYQPQH
TRBD1,TRBV5-1,TRBJ1-2,ASSSSDRGVYGYT
NA,TRBV6-6,TRBJ2-1,ASGTENYNEQF
NA,TRBV13,TRBJ1-1,ASSFGRLNTEAF
NA,TRBV7-6,NA,ASSSSTGTPGEQY
TRBD2,TRBV5-8,TRBJ2-7,ASSFLAGGSYEQY
TRBD1,TRBV5-1,TRBJ2-2,ASSLVGTGDAGELF
NA,TRBV23-1,TRBJ2-7,ASSQSASRLVEQY
NA,TRBV29-1,TRBJ1-5,SVEEGQNQPQH
NA,TRBV5-1,TRBJ1-4,ASSSDWGVNEKLF
TRBD1,TRBV6-1,NA,ASSERGSGGLLCEQY
TRBD2,TRBV7-9,TRBJ2-3,ASSFRLGGYTDTQY